This paragraph reports one T cell receptor beta chain. Its antigen is undetermined. The PCR ran on 60 Vbeta and 13 Jbeta primers. The data were produced by immunoSEQ multiplex PCR, yet TCRdb's version contains in-frame clones alone and is incomplete. The table records some 120,000 clones, 15% of them present only once. The data were obtained in a study of cytomegalovirus exposure and HLA in healthy donors. Study-level information: There were some 380 genotyped donors. Of these, 81% fell in the genetic ancestry cluster associated with self-reported Caucasian donors.

CDR3 length: 15 amino acids. V was shortened by 0 bases and J by 4 bases, with 12 bases between the two germline ends. Germline V gene sequence: CDR1 LGHNA, CDR2 YNFKEQ. Study-wide results and caveats: Beyond CMV serostatus, there was no information to go on about immune exposure. Presence/absence analyses assumed roughly uniform sequencing depth across donors, which may not hold. The study listed around 150 cytomegalovirus-associated TCR beta chains.

This rearrangement joins TRBV4-2 to TRBJ1-2; D may be TRBD1 (6 bases). The specimen was PBMCs. The sequence was collected from a woman between 18 and 29 years old in good health and CMV-seronegative. DNA for the CDR3: TGTGCCAGCAGCCAAGAGAGGCAGGGGACCTATGGCTACACCTTC. This encodes CASSQERQGTYGYTF.